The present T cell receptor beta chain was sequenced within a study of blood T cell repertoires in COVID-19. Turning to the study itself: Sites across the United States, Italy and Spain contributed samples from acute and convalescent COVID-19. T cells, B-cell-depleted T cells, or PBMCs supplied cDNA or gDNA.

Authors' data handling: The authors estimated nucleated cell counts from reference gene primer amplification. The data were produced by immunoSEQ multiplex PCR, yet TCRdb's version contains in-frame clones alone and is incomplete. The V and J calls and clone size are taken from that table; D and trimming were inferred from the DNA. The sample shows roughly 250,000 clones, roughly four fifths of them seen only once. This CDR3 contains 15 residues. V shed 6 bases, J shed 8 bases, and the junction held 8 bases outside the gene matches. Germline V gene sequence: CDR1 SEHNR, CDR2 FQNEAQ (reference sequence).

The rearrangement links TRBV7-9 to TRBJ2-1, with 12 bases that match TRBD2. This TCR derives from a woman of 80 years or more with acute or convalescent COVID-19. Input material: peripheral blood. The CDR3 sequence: CASRMGLAGTHEQFF. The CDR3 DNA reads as TGTGCCAGCAGGATGGGACTAGCGGGTACACATGAGCAGTTCTTC.